This T cell receptor (beta chain) derives from a study of T cells expressing NK-cell markers (dated by TCRdb to about 2020). Study-level background: TCR beta-chain repertoires were profiled in sorted CD3+CD56+NKG2C+, CD3+CD56+NKG2C- and CD3+CD56-NKG2C+ T-cell subsets from several donors. Of the eight sequenced donors, seven were found to be HCMV-seropositive and one was found to be HCMV-seronegative. Randomly selected healthy volunteers, three men and five women, were used as the eight sequenced donors. Libraries were sequenced as 2 x 150 bp reads on Illumina HiSeq 2000/2500, MiSeq or NextSeq.

To determine HCMV serostatus, a commercial ELISA kit was used to detect HCMV-specific IgG in serum. Peripheral blood mononuclear cells were isolated from blood by Ficoll density gradient centrifugation. In the germline V gene, CDR1 corresponds to LGHNA and CDR2 to YSLEER. Its CDR3 holds 15 amino acids, cysteine through phenylalanine. Only the protein is on record. Note on this clonotype: Its antigen target is currently unknown.

Overall study outcomes, separate from this receptor: Those dominant clonotypes were again the most abundant among CD3+CD56-NKG2C+ cells in a handful of donors, at roughly 25-60.1%. In several donors, the dominant CD3+CD56+NKG2C+ clonotypes were found to rank among the top 10 CD8+ clonotypes and to make up about 1.0-8% of CD8+ T cells. It remained unclear whether the expanded NKG2C-expressing T cell clones were specific for HCMV antigens.

The sample was run on an Illumina HiSeq 2000. TCR beta cDNA libraries were prepared using 5'RACE template switching, which introduced a universal primer site and unique molecular identifiers. cDNA synthesis was primed from the TCR beta constant segment and was followed by two successive PCR amplification steps. Processing in the source paper ran as follows. MIGEC handled demultiplexing of the reads and grouping by UMI, while MiTCR was used to assemble and quantify clonotypes. To remove erroneous sequences, TCR cDNA sequences were retained only when supported by two or more reads. The tcR package was used for downstream repertoire analysis, with clonotypes matched between fractions based on CDR3 nucleotide sequence plus V segment. Antigen specificity was annotated against VDJdb with VDJmatch, allowing one amino acid substitution in CDR3. Reads reprocessed by TCRdb are summarized as one entry per CDR3 protein sequence, and DNA is absent. The V and J calls, along with clone size, are taken from TCRdb and not from the paper's own processing. This specimen's table enumerates about 450,000 distinct CDR3 sequences. In total, the top ten clones hold 6% to 9.5% of the sample.

This sequence originates from a woman between 18 and 75 years old in good health. This chain joins TRBV4-3 to TRBJ2-3. Sequences were obtained from blood T cells: a sorted CD56 or NKG2C T cell subset, CD4+ or CD8+ T cells, or bulk PBMC T cells (not recorded which). The CDR3 protein sequence reads: CASSQDRTNSDTQYF.